This T cell receptor (beta chain) was sequenced in a study of shared clonotypes between healthy human individuals. Overall study findings and caveats: It was the few donors that limited the genetic and exposure-history diversity represented.

CDR1 and CDR2 (germline): SGHTA, FQGNSA. The CDR3 is 14 amino acids. The V end lost 0 bases, the J end lost 5 bases, and 10 bases lay between the germline ends. This clone has at least ten counts. Its antigen is as yet unknown. Other nucleotide sequences from this sample produce the same CDR3. Execution of the assay was at deep level. For unsorted PBMC, 250 to 350 ng DNA per replicate equaled tens of thousands of T cell genomes. Authors' methods: Because ImmunoSEQ provided only junction sequences with no quality scores, the filtering differed. Using immunoSEQ multiplex PCR, the repertoire was profiled, and TCRdb retains in-frame clones only, with some absent. The V and J calls and clone size come from that table; D and trimming were worked out from the DNA. This table holds about 560,000 clones, around 77% found once.

The sequence came from a woman in her thirties or forties in good health. Some clones in this sample may be carry-over from other donors' samples. Sequenced material: PBMCs. The chain recombines TRBV7-2 with TRBJ2-5; the D gene is possibly TRBD2 (5 bases). In DNA, the CDR3 is TGTGCCAGCAGCTTAGCGGGAGTCTGGGAGACCCAGTACTTC. Translation: CASSLAGVWETQYF.